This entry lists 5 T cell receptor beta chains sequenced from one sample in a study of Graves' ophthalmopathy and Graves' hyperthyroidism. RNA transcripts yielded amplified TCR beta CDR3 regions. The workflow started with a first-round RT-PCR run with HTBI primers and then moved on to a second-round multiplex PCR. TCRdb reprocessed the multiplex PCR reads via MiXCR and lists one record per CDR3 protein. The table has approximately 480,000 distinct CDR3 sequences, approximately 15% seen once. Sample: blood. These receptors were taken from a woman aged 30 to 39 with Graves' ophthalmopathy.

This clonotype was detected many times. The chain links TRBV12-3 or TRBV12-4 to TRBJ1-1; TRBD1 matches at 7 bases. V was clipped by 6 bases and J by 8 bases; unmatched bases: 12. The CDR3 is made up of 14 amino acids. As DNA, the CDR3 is TGTGCCAGCAGGGGTGGACAGGATGTTACCGAAGCTTTCTTT. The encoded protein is CASRGGQDVTEAFF.

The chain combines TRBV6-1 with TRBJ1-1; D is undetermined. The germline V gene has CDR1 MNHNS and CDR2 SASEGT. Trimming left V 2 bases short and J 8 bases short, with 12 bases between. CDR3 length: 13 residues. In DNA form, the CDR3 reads TGTGCCAGCAGTGAAAAAGAGGCACTAGAAGCTTTCTTT. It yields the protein CASSEKEALEAFF.

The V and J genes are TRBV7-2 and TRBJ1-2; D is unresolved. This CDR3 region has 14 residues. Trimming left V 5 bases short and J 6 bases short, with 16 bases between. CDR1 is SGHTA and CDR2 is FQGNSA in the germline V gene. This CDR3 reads CASSTMLDFDGYTF. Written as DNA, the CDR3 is TGTGCCAGCAGCACAATGCTGGATTTTGATGGCTACACCTTC.

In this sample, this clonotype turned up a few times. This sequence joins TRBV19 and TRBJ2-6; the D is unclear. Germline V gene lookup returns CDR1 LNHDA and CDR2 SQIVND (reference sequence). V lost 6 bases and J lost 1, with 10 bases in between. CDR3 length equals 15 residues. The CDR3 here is CASRYPGSGANVLTF. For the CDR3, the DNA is TGTGCCAGTAGGTACCCCGGTTCTGGGGCCAACGTCCTGACTTTC. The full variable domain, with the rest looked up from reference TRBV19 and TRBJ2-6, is DGGITQSPKYLFRKEGQNVTLSCEQNLNHDAMYWYRQDPGQGLRLIYYSQIVNDFQKGDIAEGYSVSREKKESFPLTVTSAQKNPTAFYLCASRYPGSGANVLTFGAGSRLTVL.

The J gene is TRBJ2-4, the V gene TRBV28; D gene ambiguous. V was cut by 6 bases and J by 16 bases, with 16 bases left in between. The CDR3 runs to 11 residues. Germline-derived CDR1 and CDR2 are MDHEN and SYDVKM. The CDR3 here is CASRSGRIRYF. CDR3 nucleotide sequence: TGTGCCAGCAGGTCCGGGCGGATTAGATACTTC.